The 13 T cell receptor beta chains reported below all come from one sample, sequenced in a study of long-term antiretroviral therapy in people with HIV. The immunoSEQ assay was v3.0, run at survey level. The assay was immunoSEQ multiplex PCR, and TCRdb's table has in-frame clones only and misses some. The sample records over 20,000 clones, 86% being singletons. Specimen: unsorted PBMCs, collected 1.9 years after starting antiretroviral therapy. The receptors originated from a woman in her thirties with HIV.

The rearrangement uses TRBV10-2 and TRBJ1-6, with 10 positions matching TRBD1. The J segment lost 10 bases and the V segment lost 9 bases, leaving 6 bases of the junction unmatched. The V gene's germline CDR1 is WSHSY and CDR2 SAAADI. The CDR3 runs 13 residues. CDR3 bases: TGCGCCAGTATCGGGACAGGGGTATCACCCCTCCACTTT. This codes for CASIGTGVSPLHF.

The chain employs TRBV5-1 and TRBJ1-1, with 9 bases identical to TRBD1. This CDR3 has 14 amino acids. The V and J ends lost 3 bases and 3 bases, in that order; junction bases with no gene match: 3. Germline loops: CDR1 SGHRS, CDR2 YFSETQ. Here the CDR3 reads CASSWRQGDTEAFF. The CDR3 DNA is TGCGCCAGCAGCTGGAGACAGGGGGACACTGAAGCTTTCTTT. Looking up the rest from reference TRBV5-1 and TRBJ1-1 gives the full variable domain: KAGVTQTPRYLIKTRGQQVTLSCSPISGHRSVSWYQQTPGQGLQFLFEYFSETQRNKGNFPGRFSGRQFSNSRSEMNVSTLELGDSALYLCASSWRQGDTEAFFGQGTRLTVV.

J is TRBJ2-2 and V is TRBV11-2, with 7 bases fitting TRBD1. This CDR3 has 13 amino acids. V shed 4 bases and J 7 bases; nucleotides not matched to a gene: 3. Germline CDR1 and CDR2: SGHAT and FQNNGV. In DNA, the CDR3 is TGTGCCAGCAGCTCGACAGGGTACGGGGAGCTGTTTTTT. It is translated as CASSSTGYGELFF.

This rearrangement joins TRBV5-5 to TRBJ2-7; the match to TRBD2 covers 9 bases. Trimming at V came to 3 bases and at J to 3 bases, leaving 7 bases not matched to a gene. The CDR3 is made up of 15 amino acids. Germline V gives CDR1 SGHKS, CDR2 YYEKEE (reference sequence). CDR3 nucleotides: TGTGCCAGCAGCTCCGGGACTAGCCTAATCTACGAGCAGTACTTC. The encoded protein is CASSSGTSLIYEQYF.

This clone was counted only a few times. For the CDR3, the DNA is TGCGCCAGCAGCTTCGGACAGGGGGCAAGAGTGGACACTGAAGCTTTCTTT. Protein sequence: CASSFGQGARVDTEAFF. The chain employs TRBV5-1 and TRBJ1-1; TRBD1 matches 11 bases. This CDR3 comprises 17 residues. Trimming cost V 2 bases and J 3 bases; bases outside gene matches: 9. The germline CDR1 and CDR2 sequences are SGHRS and YFSETQ.

The J gene is TRBJ1-3, the V gene TRBV29-1; a weak D match, TRBD1 (6 bases). The germline V and J ends were trimmed by 7 bases and 2 bases, with 15 bases remaining between them. The germline CDR1 and CDR2 sequences are SQVTM and ANQGSEA. The CDR3 is 14 residues long. The DNA for the CDR3 is TGCAGCGCCGGGGACAATTCTGCTGGAAACACCATATATTTT. This codes for CSAGDNSAGNTIYF.

This sequence joins TRBV7-9 and TRBJ2-1; no clear D gene. This CDR3 region has 11 residues. The V gene's germline CDR1 is SEHNR and CDR2 FQNEAQ (reference sequence). Trimming shortened V by 6 bases and J by 9 bases, and 9 bases separated the two germline ends. The CDR3, as DNA: TGTGCCAGCAGACGGCAGGCTGAGCAGTTCTTC. Translated, it gives CASRRQAEQFF.

The gene calls are TRBV7-2 and TRBJ2-5; either TRBD1 or TRBD2 may supply D (6 bases each). Germline V CDR1 and CDR2: SGHTA, FQGNSA. V gave up 3 bases and J gave up 5 bases, with 19 bases separating them. The CDR3 contains 16 residues. The CDR3 spells CASSFDGWGAGETQYF. CDR3 in DNA: TGTGCCAGCAGCTTCGATGGCTGGGGGGCTGGGGAGACCCAGTACTTC.

The J gene is TRBJ1-6, the V gene TRBV20-1; D ambiguous. This CDR3 comprises 11 residues. Germline V gene data show CDR1 as DFQATT and CDR2 as SNEGSKA (reference sequence). The V end was cut by 1 base, the J end by 11 bases, with 6 bases between. This chain's CDR3 is CSARAGTPLHF. The CDR3 nucleotides are TGCAGTGCTAGAGCAGGAACACCCCTCCACTTT.

This clone has more than one count but fewer than ten. At one of its ends the junction is not consistent with the germline gene, which may arise from a read error. The chain recombines TRBV7-2 with TRBJ1-2; possibly TRBD1 for D (6 bases). The germline gives CDR1 SGHTA, CDR2 FQGNSA. The CDR3 is made up of 12 amino acids. CDR3 sequence reads: CASSFNRDLHHF. CDR3 coding DNA: TGTGCCAGCAGCTTCAACAGGGACCTACACCACTTC. Full variable domain (outside the CDR3, taken from reference TRBV7-2 and TRBJ1-2): GAGVSQSPSNKVTEKGKDVELRCDPISGHTALYWYRQSLGQGLEFLIYFQGNSAPDKSGLPSDRFSAERTGGSVSTLTIQRTQQEDSAVYLCASSFNRDLHHFGSGTRLTVV.

The chain couples TRBV5-1 to TRBJ2-1; TRBD2 agrees at 13 bases. The CDR3 is 15 residues long. The J segment lost 5 bases and the V segment lost 7 bases, leaving 6 bases of the junction unmatched. Germline CDR1 SGHRS, CDR2 YFSETQ. This CDR3 reads CASRTSGGQHNEQFF. The CDR3 DNA reads TGCGCCAGCCGGACTAGCGGGGGCCAACACAATGAGCAGTTCTTC.

The chain recombines TRBV29-1 with TRBJ2-1; 8 positions agree with TRBD1. CDR1 SQVTM and CDR2 ANQGSEA come from the germline V gene. V gave up 5 bases and J gave up 0 bases; unmatched junction bases: 9. CDR3 length: 16 residues. CDR3 residues: CSVQGADMSSYNEQFF. CDR3 nucleotide sequence: TGCAGCGTTCAGGGGGCTGATATGAGCTCCTACAATGAGCAGTTCTTC.

The gene calls are TRBV7-3 and TRBJ2-2; D gene ambiguous. Germline V gives CDR1 SGHTA, CDR2 FQGTGA. The CDR3 is made up of 12 amino acids. Trimming left V 4 bases short and J 6 bases short, with 6 bases between. The CDR3 bases are TGTGCCAGCAGCTCATGGGCCGGGGAGCTGTTTTTT. Amino acids: CASSSWAGELFF.